The present TCR beta chain was sequenced within a study of identical twins listed by TCRdb under 2016. For the study in its entirety: To test whether fetal clonotypes persist, this study deep-sequenced TCR alpha and beta repertoires from monozygotic twins, from unrelated adults of various ages, and from cord blood. Replicate twin experiments were performed at different times using different library preparation protocols to rule out contamination.

Trimming accounts for 1 base at V and 3 bases at J, while the number of junction bases matched to no gene is 9. From its cysteine to its phenylalanine, the CDR3 spans 18 amino acids. Only CDR3 DNA remains: 54 bases, in frame from the first base. Based on the germline V gene, the CDR1 and CDR2 sequences are SGHVS and FQNEAQ. Points the paper makes about the study in general: Out-of-frame TCR alpha sequences shared between twins showed an excess of low generation-probability sequences compared with coincidental sharing between unrelated individuals. Fewer insertions were carried by abundant cord blood beta clonotypes; a weaker similar trend was observed in young adult naive repertoires, while no such trend was observed in memory repertoires. Zero-insertion analyses could be partly confounded by invariant T cells such as MAIT and iNKT, although diverse VJ usage argued against such confounding for most clonotypes. The excess sharing between twins in beta out-of-frame sequences was weaker because fewer shared sequences reduced the signal-to-noise ratio. In monozygotic twins, recombination models systematically underestimated out-of-frame TCR alpha sharing, but the models matched the sharing seen between unrelated individuals. Because the same donors could not be followed over many years, the conclusions depended on cross-sectional statistical analysis.

In this sample, this clonotype turned up a few times. Its antigen is unknown. Qualities for individual bases were not recorded, and no much larger clone is one base off. Every donor was a healthy Caucasian. Library preparation was by 5' RACE. TCRdb lists the instrument as Illumina HiSeq 2000. A universal primer binding site was introduced by template switching, and a unique molecular identifier was present in the final cDNA, enabling accurate counting of TCR cDNA molecules. Specific primers in the conserved constant-segment region were used to synthesize first-strand cDNA for TCR alpha and beta chains. To control for contamination, every cDNA library carried two barcodes: a SMART-Mk sample barcode plus Illumina barcodes. Two successive PCR steps introduced TruSeq adapter sequences along with Illumina sample barcodes. TCR alpha and beta cDNA libraries were sequenced on the Illumina HiSeq platform with custom primers. Processing in the source paper ran as follows. MiGEC processed the raw reads to extract unique molecular identifiers, while MiXCR was used to determine the CDR3 positions. For each individual, recombination models were inferred using an EM algorithm with the repgenHMM and IGoR tools. The tcR package in R was used for shared clonotype analysis, with sharing normalized by the product of cloneset sizes. Out-of-frame nonproductive sequences were analyzed to study raw recombination free of thymic and clonal selection effects. TCRdb redid the processing of the public reads, applying fastp at Q25 and MiXCR, and retained in-frame beta chains. Every distinct CDR3 protein forms one entry, paired with its most common genes and DNA. TCRdb assigned the V and J calls; the authors' analysis was not used. Counted in this sample were 1.5 million to 2 million distinct CDR3 sequences; about 32% of them appeared once. The top ten clones comprise about 0.27% of the sample.

The source is a newborn girl in good health. The chain is made from TRBV7-8 and TRBJ1-2; TRBD1 agrees with 12 junctional bases. Sequencing was done on a sample of cord blood. The nucleotides read TGTGCCAGCAGCTTAGATTCGGGACAGGGGGCTTTTTACTATGGCTACACCTTC. It encodes CASSLDSGQGAFYYGYTF.